These T cell receptor beta chains were read from a single sample in a study of T-cell memory formation after mild COVID-19. TCRdb used MiXCR to reprocess the 5' RACE reads, holding one entry per CDR3 protein. Of about 130,000 distinct CDR3 sequences in the sample, 15% to 20% are singletons; the top ten hold roughly 13%. The specimen was PBMCs or a T cell subset sorted from them (not recorded which). Every receptor here comes from an adult woman who had mild COVID-19 (a few samples of this study predate the infection). Cell type and time point are not known. Each CDR3 is given with its conserved first and last residue. D genes are given only for firm matches. The listing skips clone size in some rows; elsewhere it reads once, few, many or a size class.

d_call,v_call,clone_size,cdr3_length,j_call,cdr3_nt,cdr3_aa
-,TRBV5-1,-,14,TRBJ2-2,TGCGCCAGCAGCTTTCGGCAGCACACCGGGGAGCTGTTTTTT,CASSFRQHTGELFF
-,TRBV9,-,14,TRBJ1-2,TGTGCCAGCAGCGTAGATTTAGCTAACTATGGCTACACCTTC,CASSVDLANYGYTF
-,TRBV5-4,-,13,TRBJ2-4,TGTGCCAGCAGACCCGTTAACGGGGACATTCAGTACTTC,CASRPVNGDIQYF
-,TRBV12-3/TRBV12-4,-,13,TRBJ1-1,TGTGCCAGCTCCTCAGGGTGGGGCACTGAAGCTTTCTTT,CASSSGWGTEAFF
-,TRBV5-1,few,15,TRBJ2-1,TGCGCCAGCAGCTTGGATGGCTGGCCTAACAATGAGCAGTTCTTC,CASSLDGWPNNEQFF
-,TRBV20-1,few,15,TRBJ1-1,TGCAGTGCTAGAGCTAAACAGGGAAAGGCGACTGAAGCTTTCTTT,CSARAKQGKATEAFF
-,TRBV9,-,16,TRBJ2-1,TGTGCCAGCAGCGTGACGACTCATATCCGTTACAATGAGCAGTTCTTC,CASSVTTHIRYNEQFF
-,TRBV5-4,few,14,TRBJ2-5,TGTGCCAGCAGTGTGAGCTGGCGGGGTGAGACCCAGTACTTC,CASSVSWRGETQYF
TRBD1,TRBV4-1,-,15,TRBJ1-6,TGCGCCAGCAGCCAGACACAGGGGGCCTCAGCACCCCTCCACTTT,CASSQTQGASAPLHF
TRBD1,TRBV7-2,-,14,TRBJ2-7,TGTGCCAGCAGCTTACGGGGACAGGGTAGCGAGCAGTACTTC,CASSLRGQGSEQYF
-,TRBV5-1,-,18,TRBJ2-4,TGCGCCAGCAGCTTGGCCAGACAGGAATCGGGGGCCAAAAACATTCAGTACTTC,CASSLARQESGAKNIQYF
TRBD2,TRBV24-1,few,15,TRBJ2-1,TGTGCCACCAGTGAAGCCGGGACTAGCTCTAATGAGCAGTTCTTC,CATSEAGTSSNEQFF
-,TRBV27,-,16,TRBJ1-4,TGTGCCAGCAAAGACCGGACGGGGGGACTAGTTGAAAAACTGTTTTTT,CASKDRTGGLVEKLFF
-,TRBV7-8,few,14,TRBJ1-5,TGTGCCAGCAGCCACACAGAGATTAATCAGCCCCAGCATTTT,CASSHTEINQPQHF
-,TRBV27,few,16,TRBJ2-4,TGTGCCAGCAGTTTAGGAACCTATCGGGGCAAAAACATTCAGTACTTC,CASSLGTYRGKNIQYF
-,TRBV7-2,-,13,TRBJ2-7,TGTGCCAGCAGCTTAAATGCGGGGAGCGAGCAGTACTTC,CASSLNAGSEQYF
TRBD1,TRBV20-1,few,13,TRBJ1-2,TGCAGTGCTCCGCCGGACAGGGGATTTGGCTACACCTTC,CSAPPDRGFGYTF
-,TRBV5-1,few,15,TRBJ1-1,TGCGCCAGCAGCCCACGCGGGGCGCAGAACACTGAAGCTTTCTTT,CASSPRGAQNTEAFF
-,TRBV30,few,12,TRBJ2-1,TGTGCCTGGAGTAAAGGCTACAATGAGCAGTTCTTC,CAWSKGYNEQFF
-,TRBV5-6,-,13,TRBJ1-1,TGTGCCAGCAGCTTGAGGTGGAACACTGAAGCTTTCTTT,CASSLRWNTEAFF
-,TRBV12-3/TRBV12-4,few,12,TRBJ1-2,TGTGCCAGCAGTTTTGGGACGCCAGGCTACACCTTC,CASSFGTPGYTF
-,TRBV5-1,-,15,TRBJ1-1,TGCGCCAGCAGCCTAACCGGACAGATGAACACTGAAGCTTTCTTT,CASSLTGQMNTEAFF
TRBD1,TRBV12-3/TRBV12-4,-,14,TRBJ1-1,TGTGCCAGCAGTTGGGAGGGGGCGGTGACTGAAGCTTTCTTT,CASSWEGAVTEAFF
TRBD1,TRBV19,-,18,TRBJ1-2,TGTGCCAGTACCAATGCAGGACAGGGTCGAGAGTTGGGCTATGGCTACACCTTC,CASTNAGQGRELGYGYTF
-,TRBV6-6,many,13,TRBJ2-7,TGTGCCAGCAGTTACTCGCAACTCTACGAGCAGTACTTC,CASSYSQLYEQYF
TRBD1,TRBV5-1,-,13,TRBJ1-2,TGCGCCAGAGACGAAACAGGGGGCTATGGCTACACCTTC,CARDETGGYGYTF
TRBD1,TRBV6-6,few,18,TRBJ1-1,TGTGCCAGCAGTTTCGGACAGGGCCGCAACCTTTTGAACACTGAAGCTTTCTTT,CASSFGQGRNLLNTEAFF
-,TRBV24-1,few,15,TRBJ2-1,TGTGCCACCAGTGATTTAGGGAACACCTACAATGAGCAGTTCTTC,CATSDLGNTYNEQFF
TRBD2,TRBV2,few,15,TRBJ2-5,TGTGCCAGCAGGACTATAGCGGGGGGCCCGGAGACCCAGTACTTC,CASRTIAGGPETQYF
-,TRBV12-3/TRBV12-4,many,12,TRBJ2-1,TGTGCCAGCAGGCAACGGGTGGATGAGCAGTTCTTC,CASRQRVDEQFF
-,TRBV24-1,many,12,TRBJ1-1,TGTGCCACCAGTGATCTGAACACTGAAGCTTTCTTT,CATSDLNTEAFF
TRBD1,TRBV6-6,few,15,TRBJ2-5,TGTGCCAGCAGTTACTCCGGACAGGGGAGGCAGACCCAGTACTTC,CASSYSGQGRQTQYF
-,TRBV11-2,-,13,TRBJ1-1,TGTGCCAGCAGCTTTCGGACAGACACTGAAGCTTTCTTT,CASSFRTDTEAFF
TRBD1,TRBV29-1,many,13,TRBJ1-5,TGCAGCGTCAGACAGGGCCGCAATCAGCCCCAGCATTTT,CSVRQGRNQPQHF
-,TRBV7-2,few,16,TRBJ2-4,TGTGCCAGCAGCTTAGAATTATCTTTAGCCAAAAACATTCAGTACTTC,CASSLELSLAKNIQYF
TRBD2,TRBV4-1,-,16,TRBJ2-1,TGCGCCAGCAGCCAAGATTGGACTAGCGGGGTCAATGAGCAGTTCTTC,CASSQDWTSGVNEQFF
TRBD2,TRBV7-3,-,19,TRBJ2-5,TGTGCCAGCAGCCCCCTAGGGACTAGCGGGCGGTTGTACCAAGAGACCCAGTACTTC,CASSPLGTSGRLYQETQYF
-,TRBV3-1,-,12,TRBJ2-5,TGTGCCAGCAGCCCCCTCGACCCGCAATTGTACTTC,CASSPLDPQLYF
TRBD2,TRBV15,-,17,TRBJ2-5,TGTGCCACCAGCAGAGGTTCTAGCGGGGGGAACCAAGAGACCCAGTACTTC,CATSRGSSGGNQETQYF
-,TRBV4-1,-,15,TRBJ2-3,TGCGCCAGCAGCCAAGTGAATCCGAGCCCAGATACGCAGTATTTT,CASSQVNPSPDTQYF